These 9 T cell receptor beta chains were all obtained from the same sample, sequenced in a study of blood T cell repertoires in COVID-19. Profiled with immunoSEQ multiplex PCR; TCRdb holds only in-frame clones, not every one. The sample yields about 130,000 clones, around four fifths seen once. The specimen sequenced was peripheral blood. The receptors were sampled from a human donor in a cohort sampled during active COVID-19.

The V call is TRBV7-9, the J call TRBJ2-6; TRBD2 might be the D (6 bases). The CDR3 is 17 residues long. Trimming shortened V by 7 bases and J by 10 bases, and 26 bases separated the two germline ends. CDR1 is SEHNR, CDR2 FQNEAQ, per germline (reference sequence). CDR3 DNA: TGTGCCAGCACCCGACCGCGGGGAAGGGCGAAGCTAAACGTCCTGACTTTC. Its protein product is CASTRPRGRAKLNVLTF.

This clone was picked up one time. CDR3: CASGRGSSYNEQFF. The DNA for the CDR3 is TGTGCCAGCGGGAGGGGGAGCTCCTACAATGAGCAGTTCTTC. The chain has TRBV6-5 and TRBJ2-1, with D perhaps TRBD2 (7 bases). Trimming removed 8 bases from V and 0 bases from J, with 11 bases in between. CDR1 and CDR2 (germline): MNHEY, SVGAGI. This CDR3 is built from 14 residues.

This clone appeared a single time. The chain uses TRBV3-1 (or the pseudogene TRBV3-2) and TRBJ1-6; D gene unclear. This CDR3 region has 15 residues. Trimming shortened V by 0 bases and J by 10 bases, and 13 bases separated the two germline ends. Germline assignment: CDR1 LGHDT and CDR2 YNNKEL (reference sequence). CDR3 residues: CASSQDGLPDSPLHF. Here the CDR3 DNA reads TGTGCCAGCAGCCAAGATGGGCTACCAGACTCACCCCTCCACTTT.

V and J are TRBV7-8 and TRBJ2-5, with D possibly TRBD1 on 5 matching bases. Trimming shortened V by 7 bases and J by 0 bases, and 15 bases separated the two germline ends. The CDR3 consists of 15 residues. Germline loops: CDR1 SGHVS, CDR2 FQNEAQ. CDR3 bases: TGTGCCAGCATTCCCCTAAAGGGGAACCAAGAGACCCAGTACTTC. As protein: CASIPLKGNQETQYF.

The genes are TRBV11-3 and TRBJ2-7; TRBD2 might be the D (5 bases). The CDR3 loop spans 13 amino acids. Deletions cut 5 bases from V and 5 bases from J, with 13 bases between. CDR1 SGHNT and CDR2 YENEEA come from the germline V gene. The CDR3 sequence: CASSPNAGDEQYF. The CDR3 DNA is TGTGCCAGCAGCCCTAACGCCGGGGACGAGCAGTACTTC.

V gene TRBV3-1 (or the pseudogene TRBV3-2) combines with J gene TRBJ2-3; D may be TRBD2 (5 bases). The length of the CDR3 is 16 residues. V was cut by 2 bases and J by 4 bases, with 16 bases left in between. CDR1 is LGHDT and CDR2 is YNNKEL in the germline V gene (reference sequence). CDR3 protein: CASSQSRGGASDTQYF. The CDR3 nucleotides are TGTGCCAGCAGCCAAAGTCGGGGTGGAGCTTCAGATACGCAGTATTTT.

The V gene is TRBV19, the J gene TRBJ1-5; D unclear. V was shortened by 3 bases and J by 3 bases, with 12 bases between the two germline ends. Germline-derived CDR1 and CDR2 are LNHDA and SQIVND (reference sequence). This CDR3 is 15 amino acids long. The CDR3 coding sequence is TGTGCCAGTAGTATGGCGGGAACCCCCAATCAGCCCCAGCATTTT. This encodes CASSMAGTPNQPQHF.

There are a few counts of this clone. CDR3 in amino acids: CASSPGEGNSPLHF. The CDR3 DNA follows: TGCGCCAGCAGCCCGGGGGAAGGTAATTCACCCCTCCACTTT. The rearrangement links TRBV5-1 to TRBJ1-6, with D possibly TRBD1 on 5 matching bases. Trimming left V 4 bases short and J 6 bases short, with 11 bases between. Germline loops: CDR1 SGHRS, CDR2 YFSETQ. The CDR3 length is 14 residues.

This chain connects TRBV11-1 to TRBJ1-2; D unresolved. This CDR3 is 16 amino acids long. V was trimmed by 5 bases and J by 7 bases, leaving 23 bases between them. CDR1 SGHAT and CDR2 FQDESV come from the germline V gene (reference sequence). This CDR3 reads CASSPFAGVGSGGYTF. CDR3 nucleotides: TGTGCCAGCAGCCCTTTTGCCGGTGTCGGATCGGGTGGCTACACCTTC.